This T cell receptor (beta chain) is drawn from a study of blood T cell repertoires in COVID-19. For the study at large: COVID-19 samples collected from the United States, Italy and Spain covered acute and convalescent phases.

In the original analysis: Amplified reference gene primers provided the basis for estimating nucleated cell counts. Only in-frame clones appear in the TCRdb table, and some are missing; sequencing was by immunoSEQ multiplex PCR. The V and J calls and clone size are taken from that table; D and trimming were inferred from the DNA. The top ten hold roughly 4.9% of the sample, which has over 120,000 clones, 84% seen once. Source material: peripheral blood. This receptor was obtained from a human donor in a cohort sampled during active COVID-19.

CDR3 in amino acids: CASSYPGGDYGYTF. The CDR3 DNA reads TGTGCCAGCAGTTACCCGGGGGGGGACTATGGCTACACCTTC. This sequence joins TRBV6-6 and TRBJ1-2; the D gene is possibly TRBD1 (5 bases). Trimming stripped 2 bases from V and 3 bases from J, with 10 bases between. CDR1 is MNHNY and CDR2 is SVGAGI in the germline V gene (reference sequence). This CDR3 is 14 amino acids long.